The 5 T cell receptor beta chains reported below all come from one sample, sequenced in a study of CD4 T cells in relation to SARS-CoV-2 and coronaviruses. The unexposed donors gave CD4+ T cells in 2011-2018, prior to COVID-19. The repertoire was sequenced with immunoSEQ multiplex PCR; TCRdb's copy has only in-frame clones and lacks some. The sample has around 70,000 clones; over 80% are singletons. Material for sequencing was memory CD4+ T cells from PBMCs. These receptors originate from a human donor in good health.

CDR3: CASSLDRNTEAFF. The CDR3 nucleotides are TGTGCCAGCAGTCTAGACAGGAACACTGAAGCTTTCTTT. The V and J genes are TRBV2 and TRBJ1-1; D is perhaps TRBD1 (5 bases). The germline V gene encodes CDR1 SNHLY and CDR2 FYNNEI. V was clipped by 5 bases and J by 1 base, with 8 bases between them. CDR3 length equals 13 residues.

The chain couples TRBV30 to TRBJ1-4; no clear D gene. Trimming removed 4 bases at V and 7 bases at J, with 13 bases between. The germline V gene encodes CDR1 GTSNPN and CDR2 SVGIG (reference sequence). The CDR3 sequence is 13 residues long. In DNA form, the CDR3 reads TGTGCCTGGAATCGAATGATGGGTGAAAAACTGTTTTTT. Residues: CAWNRMMGEKLFF.

The V call is TRBV12-3 or TRBV12-4, the J call TRBJ1-2; D unresolved. Trimming removed 1 base at V and 2 bases at J, with 5 bases between. The CDR3 runs to 13 residues. CDR3 residues: CASSLGVNYGYTF. Written as DNA, the CDR3 is TGTGCCAGCAGTTTAGGCGTAAACTATGGCTACACCTTC.

This chain's CDR3 is CASSEAGGRRPLHF. The CDR3 DNA follows: TGTGCCAGCAGTGAAGCGGGAGGACGGAGACCCCTCCACTTT. The gene calls are TRBV2 and TRBJ1-6, with D unresolved. V lost 0 bases and J 12 bases, leaving 12 bases between the germline ends. Germline assignment: CDR1 SNHLY and CDR2 FYNNEI. This CDR3 is built from 14 residues.

V usage is TRBV5-4 and J usage is TRBJ2-3; 10 bases are shared with TRBD2. The germline gives CDR1 SGHNT, CDR2 YYREEE (reference sequence). The ends lost 3 bases at V and 5 bases at J; junction bases unmatched: 12. This CDR3 has 17 residues. The CDR3 reads CASSSGSVVAGGDTQYF. CDR3 nucleotide sequence: TGTGCCAGCAGCTCTGGTTCAGTGGTAGCGGGAGGAGATACGCAGTATTTT.